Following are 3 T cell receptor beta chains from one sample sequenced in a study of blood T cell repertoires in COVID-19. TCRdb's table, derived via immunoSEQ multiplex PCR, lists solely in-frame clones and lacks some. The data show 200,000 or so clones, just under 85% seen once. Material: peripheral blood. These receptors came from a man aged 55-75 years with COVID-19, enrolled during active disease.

The DNA for the CDR3 is TGTGCCAGCAGCGTAGGGACAGGCAAGAACTATGGCTACACCTTC. Its translation: CASSVGTGKNYGYTF. This chain joins TRBV9 and TRBJ1-2; 7 bases line up with TRBD1. The CDR3 loop spans 15 amino acids. In germline, CDR1 is SGDLS, CDR2 YYNGEE. Trimming cost V 0 bases and J 2 bases; bases outside gene matches: 4. Supplemented by reference TRBV9 and TRBJ1-2, the full variable domain reads DSGVTQTPKHLITATGQRVTLRCSPRSGDLSVYWYQQSLDQGLQFLIQYYNGEERAKGNILERFSAQQFPDLHSELNLSSLELGDSALYFCASSVGTGKNYGYTFGSGTRLTVV.

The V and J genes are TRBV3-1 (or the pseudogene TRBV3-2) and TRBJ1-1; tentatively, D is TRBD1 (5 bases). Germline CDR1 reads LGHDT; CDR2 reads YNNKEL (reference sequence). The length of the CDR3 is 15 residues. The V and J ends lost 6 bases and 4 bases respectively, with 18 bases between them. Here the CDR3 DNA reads TGTGCCAGCAGTCTATCCGGGGGGTTTGGCACTGAAGCTTTCTTT. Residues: CASSLSGGFGTEAFF.

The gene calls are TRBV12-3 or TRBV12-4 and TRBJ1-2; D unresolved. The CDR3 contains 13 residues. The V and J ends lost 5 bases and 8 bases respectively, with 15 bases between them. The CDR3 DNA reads TGTGCCAGCAGTCGAGGATCCTCGAGCGGCTACACCTTC. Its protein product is CASSRGSSSGYTF.